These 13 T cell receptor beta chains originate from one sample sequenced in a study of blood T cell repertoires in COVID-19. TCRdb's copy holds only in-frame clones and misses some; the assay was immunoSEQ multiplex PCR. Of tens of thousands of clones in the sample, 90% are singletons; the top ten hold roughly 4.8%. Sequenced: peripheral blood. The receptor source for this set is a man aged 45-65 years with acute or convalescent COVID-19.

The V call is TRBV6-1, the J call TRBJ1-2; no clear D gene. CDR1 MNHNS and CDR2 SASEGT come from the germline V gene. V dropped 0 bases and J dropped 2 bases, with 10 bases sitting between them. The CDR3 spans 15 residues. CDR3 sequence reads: CASSEASAGNYGYTF. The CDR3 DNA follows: TGTGCCAGCAGTGAAGCTAGCGCGGGGAACTATGGCTACACCTTC.

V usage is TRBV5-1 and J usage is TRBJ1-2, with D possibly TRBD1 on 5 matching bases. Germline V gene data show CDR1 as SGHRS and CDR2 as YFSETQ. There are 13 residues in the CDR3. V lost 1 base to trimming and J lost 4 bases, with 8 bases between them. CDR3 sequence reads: CASSLRDSYGYTF. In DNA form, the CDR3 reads TGCGCCAGCAGCTTGAGGGACTCCTATGGCTACACCTTC.

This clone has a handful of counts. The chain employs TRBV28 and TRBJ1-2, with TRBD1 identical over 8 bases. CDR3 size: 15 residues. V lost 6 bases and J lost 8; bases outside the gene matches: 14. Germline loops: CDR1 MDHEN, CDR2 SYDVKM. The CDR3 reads CASRKRDRSLEGYTF. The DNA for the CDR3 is TGTGCCAGCAGAAAGAGGGACAGGAGTTTGGAGGGCTACACCTTC.

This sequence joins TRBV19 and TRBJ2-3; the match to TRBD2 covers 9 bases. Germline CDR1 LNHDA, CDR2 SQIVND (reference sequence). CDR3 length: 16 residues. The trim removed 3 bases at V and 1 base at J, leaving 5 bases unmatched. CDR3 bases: TGTGCCAGTAGTATTAGCGGGAGTGGTGGCACAGATACGCAGTATTTT. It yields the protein CASSISGSGGTDTQYF.

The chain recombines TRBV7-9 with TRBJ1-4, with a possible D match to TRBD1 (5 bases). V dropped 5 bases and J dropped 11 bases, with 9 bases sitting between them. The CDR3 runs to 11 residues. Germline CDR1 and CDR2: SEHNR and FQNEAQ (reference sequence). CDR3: CASSPGGKLFF. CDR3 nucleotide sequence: TGTGCCAGCAGCCCCGGGGGGAAACTGTTTTTT.

The CDR3 nucleotides are TGTGCCAGCAGCCGAACCACTAGCGGGGGTTCCTCCTACGAGCAGTACTTC. Translation gives CASSRTTSGGSSYEQYF. The V call is TRBV7-6, the J call TRBJ2-7; 11 bases agree with TRBD2. Germline V gives CDR1 SGHVS, CDR2 FNYEAQ. J gave up 0 bases and V 5 bases, and 9 bases lay outside the gene matches. This CDR3 is built from 17 residues.

This CDR3 reads CASSPKVAGTQIVDTQYF. The CDR3, as DNA: TGTGCCAGCAGCCCGAAGGTAGCGGGAACGCAAATCGTCGATACGCAGTATTTT. The rearrangement uses TRBV7-9 and TRBJ2-3; 8 bases line up with TRBD2. Germline-derived CDR1 and CDR2 are SEHNR and FQNEAQ (reference sequence). The CDR3 sequence is 18 residues long. The V and J ends lost 5 bases and 6 bases, in that order; junction bases with no gene match: 19.

CDR3 protein: CASTDGGLAGANVLTF. The CDR3 coding sequence is TGTGCCAGTACCGATGGAGGGCTCGCTGGGGCCAACGTCCTGACTTTC. This rearrangement joins TRBV19 to TRBJ2-6; maybe TRBD2 (6 bases). Germline CDR1 is LNHDA and CDR2 is SQIVND (reference sequence). V gave up 7 bases and J gave up 2 bases, with 15 bases separating them. The length of the CDR3 is 16 residues.

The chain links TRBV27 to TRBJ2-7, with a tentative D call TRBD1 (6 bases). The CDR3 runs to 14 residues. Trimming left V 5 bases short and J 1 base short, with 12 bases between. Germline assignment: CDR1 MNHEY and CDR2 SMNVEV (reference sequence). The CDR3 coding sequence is TGTGCCAGCAGTGTAAGCAGGGGTTCCTACGAGCAGTACTTC. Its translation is CASSVSRGSYEQYF.

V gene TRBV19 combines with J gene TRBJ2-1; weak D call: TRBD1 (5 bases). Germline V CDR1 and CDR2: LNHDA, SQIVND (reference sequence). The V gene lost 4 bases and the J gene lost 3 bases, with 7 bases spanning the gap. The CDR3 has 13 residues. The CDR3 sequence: CASSRGSYNEQFF. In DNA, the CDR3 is TGTGCCAGTAGTAGGGGCAGCTACAATGAGCAGTTCTTC.

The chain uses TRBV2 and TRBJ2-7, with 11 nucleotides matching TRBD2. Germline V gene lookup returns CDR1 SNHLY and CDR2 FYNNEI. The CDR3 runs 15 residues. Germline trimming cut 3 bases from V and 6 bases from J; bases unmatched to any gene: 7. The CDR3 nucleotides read TGTGCCAGCAGTGAGGAACTAGCGGGAGCTACCGAGCAGTACTTC. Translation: CASSEELAGATEQYF.

The CDR3 DNA is TGTGCCAGCAGTTACACGGGGACAGATACGCAGTATTTT. Its translation is CASSYTGTDTQYF. The V call is TRBV6-5, the J call TRBJ2-3; tentative D call: TRBD2 (5 bases). V shed 2 bases and J shed 3 bases, with 6 bases lying between them. The CDR3 length is 13 residues. CDR1 is MNHEY, CDR2 SVGAGI, per germline.

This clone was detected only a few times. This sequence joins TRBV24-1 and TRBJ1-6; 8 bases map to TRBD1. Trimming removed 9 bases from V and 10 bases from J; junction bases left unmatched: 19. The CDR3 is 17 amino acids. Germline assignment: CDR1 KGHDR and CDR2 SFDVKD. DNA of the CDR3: TGTGCCACCCTGATTTTTATGACAGGGGCATTTAACTCACCCCTCCACTTT. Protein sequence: CATLIFMTGAFNSPLHF.